This entry features one T cell receptor (beta chain) sequence. What it recognizes is unknown. These data come from a study of Graves' ophthalmopathy and Graves' hyperthyroidism. For the study at large: Stable hyperthyroidism was defined by absence of ophthalmopathy within 18 months of follow-up.

Study-wide results and limits: Most clonotypes expanded in thyroid above 0.001 frequency were present in blood too.

Diagnosis was based on clinical symptoms, serum thyroxine, TRAb, thyroid ultrasound and orbital computed tomography. TCR beta CDR3 regions were amplified from RNA transcripts. HTBI-primed RT-PCR formed the first round, and a multiplex PCR formed the second. TCRdb re-called the multiplex PCR reads through MiXCR, storing one row per CDR3 protein. The data show over a million distinct CDR3 sequences, about two fifths seen once. Sequenced material: peripheral blood or thyroid tissue (not recorded which). The sequence came from an adult man with Graves' hyperthyroidism.

The CDR3 here is CASSSDLGAGEQYF. The CDR3, as DNA: TGTGCCAGCAGCTCAGACTTGGGGGCTGGCGAGCAGTACTTC. The rearrangement joins TRBV7-9 to TRBJ2-7; maybe TRBD1 (6 bases). Germline loops: CDR1 SEHNR, CDR2 FQNEAQ (reference sequence). V lost 4 bases, J lost 6 bases, and 16 bases lay in between. The CDR3 contains 14 residues.